The entry below gives a single T cell receptor (beta chain) sequence along with its context. Its antigen is still unknown. Per-base qualities were not stored, and no clone one base away is much larger. According to the germline V gene (reference sequence), CDR1 reads SEHNR and CDR2 reads FQNEAQ. Including cysteine and phenylalanine, the CDR3 has 16 amino acids. Only CDR3 DNA is held: 48 bases, read in frame from base 1. A distance of 19 bases separates the germline ends of V and J, which lose 8 bases and 0 bases respectively. For the CD8 naive samples, CD45RO-negative cells were positively selected for CCR7, yielding a CD45RA+CCR7+ population from which TemRA cells were excluded. The donors were healthy, HIV-negative adults with no recently reported acute infections or vaccinations. Every donor was a Caucasian adult living in Nashville, Tennessee, USA. After blood collection by leukapheresis, PBMCs were isolated using Ficoll-Histopaque density gradient centrifugation and then cryopreserved in the vapor phase of liquid nitrogen. Analytical flow cytometry was used to check the purity and quantity of every magnetically sorted T cell population. Each sorted fraction had its genomic DNA isolated and then quantified by UV absorbance on a Nanodrop 2000c.

This sample was included in a study of shared clonotypes between healthy human individuals (dated by TCRdb to 2018 to 2021). As for the study more broadly: A few men and two women, aged 18 to 49 years, made up the cohort. For each donor, CD4 naive and CD4 memory were each given three plates, CD8 naive was given two plates, and CD8 memory was given one plate. The study deeply sequenced blood TCR repertoires of about 5 healthy adults to estimate repertoire size and the extent of clonotype sharing between individuals. To increase sequencing depth and limit assay-specific biases, TCR repertoire library preparation and sequencing were carried out by different laboratories using diverse techniques. Leukapheresis yielded between about 0.94 and 8.9 billion PBMCs per donor.

Summary of the overall study and its limitations: Because the study included a small number of donors, the genetic and exposure-history diversity represented was limited. Sharing across a few donors was observed for 5% to 6.5% of naive CD4, about 4% of naive CD8, 2.3% of memory CD4, and 0.4% of memory CD8 clonotypes. Estimated clonotype richness was generally larger for naive than for memory subsets. Sampling was restricted to blood, and TCR repertoires in tissues likely differ from the TCR repertoires found in blood. Higher generation probabilities were observed for clonotypes shared by all four sorted-subset donors than for non-shared clonotypes. Incomplete sequencing was indicated by rarefaction of sorted-subset datasets, despite the large sequencing depth. Pairwise subsampling indicated that sequencing depth was expected to affect the degree of clonotype sharing among donors.

Using the deep immunoSEQ assay, TCR CDR3 regions were amplified from genomic DNA by multiplex PCR. Genomic DNA extracted from each cell subset was distributed evenly over all wells of several immunoSEQ 96-well plates, and each plate served as one replicate. For sorted subsets, around 0.2 ug of genomic DNA, equivalent to about 30,000 T cell genomes, went into each replicate PCR. Purified libraries were measured with a Qubit 3.0 fluorometer, size-checked on a Bioanalyzer 2100, and measured again with the KAPA Library Quantification kit. A separate single-read 150-cycle Illumina NextSeq 550 flow cell was used to sequence each immunoSEQ 96-well plate. In the paper's pipeline: The immunoSEQ output contained only junctional sequences without quality scores, so filtering could not match that applied to full-length reads. Sequences were annotated with PyIR, a Python wrapper for IgBLAST v1.9, and V/J genes and CDR3 were assigned using IMGT germline references. Reads were removed for weak V/J assignments (E-value above 1e-6), missing CDR3, stop codons, out-of-frame junctions, or ambiguous translated residues. V3J clonotypes were defined by identical inferred V gene, J gene, and CDR3 amino acid sequence. To compute the percentage overlap between repertoires, the number of shared unique clonotypes was divided by the size of the smaller repertoire. Richness of each repertoire was evaluated using RTK rarefaction, the Chao1 estimator, and Recon v2.1 estimates of unobserved clonotypes. Generation probabilities were computed with OLGA for all TCRbeta clonotypes obtained by the gDNA method from four donors. Imported from immuneACCESS, the table was reduced by TCRdb to in-frame sequences with V and J called. These copies leave out some clones; in studies compared against another copy, an unresolved V gene accounts for under half, and the cause of the remainder is not known. V and J calls and clone size are given by that table; D and trimming were obtained from the DNA. Present in this sample are more than 2 million clones, 80% to 95% of which were seen just once. The ten largest clones capture over 1.5% of the sample.

Sequences were obtained from naive CD8+ T cells from PBMCs. This specimen's cell subset or site label, per the study, means: CD45RA+CCR7+. The rearrangement combines TRBV7-9 with TRBJ1-1; the D gene is perhaps TRBD1, on 6 matching bases. The source is a man aged 18 to 30 in good health. Some clones in this sample may be carry-over from other donors' samples. The CDR3 sequence is CASGTWDTSMNTEAFF. The nucleotides read TGTGCCAGCGGGACCTGGGACACATCTATGAACACTGAAGCTTTCTTT.